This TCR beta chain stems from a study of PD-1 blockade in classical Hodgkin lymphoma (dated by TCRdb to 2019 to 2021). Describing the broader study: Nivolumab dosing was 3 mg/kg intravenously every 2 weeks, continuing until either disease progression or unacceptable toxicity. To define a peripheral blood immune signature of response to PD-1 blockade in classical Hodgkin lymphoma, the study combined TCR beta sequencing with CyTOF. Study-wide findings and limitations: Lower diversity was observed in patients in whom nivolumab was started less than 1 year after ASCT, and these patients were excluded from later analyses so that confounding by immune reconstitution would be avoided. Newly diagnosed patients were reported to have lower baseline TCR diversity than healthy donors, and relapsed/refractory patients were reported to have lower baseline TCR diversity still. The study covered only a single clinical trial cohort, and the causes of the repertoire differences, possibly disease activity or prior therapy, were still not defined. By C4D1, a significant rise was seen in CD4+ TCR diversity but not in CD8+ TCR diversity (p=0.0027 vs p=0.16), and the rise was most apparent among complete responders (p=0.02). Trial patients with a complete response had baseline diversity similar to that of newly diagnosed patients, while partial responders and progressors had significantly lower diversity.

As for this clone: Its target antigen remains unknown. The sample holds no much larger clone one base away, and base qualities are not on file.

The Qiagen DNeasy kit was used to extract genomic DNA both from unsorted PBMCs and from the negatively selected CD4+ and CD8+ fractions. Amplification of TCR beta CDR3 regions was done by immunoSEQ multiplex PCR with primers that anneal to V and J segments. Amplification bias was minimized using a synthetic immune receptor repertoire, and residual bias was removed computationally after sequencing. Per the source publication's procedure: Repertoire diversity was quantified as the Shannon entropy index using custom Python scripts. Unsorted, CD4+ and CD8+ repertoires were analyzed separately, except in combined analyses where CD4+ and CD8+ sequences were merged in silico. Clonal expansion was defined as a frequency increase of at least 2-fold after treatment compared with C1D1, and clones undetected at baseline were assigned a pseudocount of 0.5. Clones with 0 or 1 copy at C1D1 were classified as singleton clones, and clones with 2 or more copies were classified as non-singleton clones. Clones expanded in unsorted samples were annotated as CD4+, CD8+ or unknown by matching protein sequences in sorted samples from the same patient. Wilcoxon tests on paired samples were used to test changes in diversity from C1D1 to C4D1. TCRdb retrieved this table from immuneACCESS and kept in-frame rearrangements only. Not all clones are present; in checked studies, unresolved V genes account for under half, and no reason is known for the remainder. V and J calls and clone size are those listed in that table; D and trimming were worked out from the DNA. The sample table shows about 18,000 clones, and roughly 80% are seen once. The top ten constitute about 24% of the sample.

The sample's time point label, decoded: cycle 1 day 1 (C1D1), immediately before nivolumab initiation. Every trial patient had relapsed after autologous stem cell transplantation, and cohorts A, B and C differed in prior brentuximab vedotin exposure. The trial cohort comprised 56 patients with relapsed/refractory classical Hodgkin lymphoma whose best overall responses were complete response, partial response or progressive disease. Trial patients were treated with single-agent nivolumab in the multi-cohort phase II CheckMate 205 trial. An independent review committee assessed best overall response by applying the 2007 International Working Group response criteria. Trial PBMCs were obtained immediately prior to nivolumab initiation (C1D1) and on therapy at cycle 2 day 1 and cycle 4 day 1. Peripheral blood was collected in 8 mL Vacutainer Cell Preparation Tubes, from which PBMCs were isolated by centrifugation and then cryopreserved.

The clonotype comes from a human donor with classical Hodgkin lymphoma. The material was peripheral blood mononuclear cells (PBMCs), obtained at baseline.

The DNA sequence is TGCGCCAGCAGCTCCTTACCTGGACCGAACACTGAAGCTTTCTTT. This translates into CASSSLPGPNTEAFF. Recombination joined TRBV5-1 with TRBJ1-1; no D segment can be confidently identified. Trimming takes 3 bases from V and 1 base from J, and the germline ends sit 13 bases apart. CDR1 and CDR2 (SGHRS, YFSETQ) derive from the germline V gene. The CDR3 covers 15 residues, taking in both the cysteine and the phenylalanine. Of all the DNA, just the CDR3 is kept, 45 bases in frame from base 1.